This T cell receptor (beta chain) was identified in a study of T cell repertoires in cytomegalovirus infection. The CDR3 runs to 15 residues. The germline CDR1 and CDR2 sequences are MNHNS and SASEGT. The V end was cut by 1 base, the J end by 5 bases, with 13 bases between. This clonotype appeared a few times. Its antigen is as yet unknown. TCRdb recomputed calls from the reads with MiXCR, one row per CDR3 protein. The sample carries 700,000 to 900,000 distinct CDR3 sequences, 25% to 35% recorded once. The sequence was obtained from a human donor in good health (CMV status not recorded). Some clones in this sample may be carry-over from other donors' samples. The chain couples TRBV6-1 to TRBJ2-3; D possibly corresponds to TRBD2 (7 bases). Sequences were derived from cultured CD8+ T cells from PBMCs, sampled from culture after CMV antigen stimulation. The CDR3 reads CASSEVGGHVDTQYF. The CDR3 DNA is TGTGCCAGCAGTGAAGTGGGGGGGCATGTAGATACGCAGTATTTT.